The 21 T cell receptor beta chains below all came from one sample that was sequenced in a study of vaccination effects on CD4 cells after COVID-19. Antigen-specific CD4+ T cell clonotypes were called by their expansion after viral peptide-pool culture in ViraFEST. Upon completion of 10 days in culture, CD4+ T cells were isolated. Their cognate antigens are unknown. TCRdb keeps only in-frame clones here, not all; method: immunoSEQ multiplex PCR. The sample consists of about 79,000 clones, roughly 74% of them appearing once. The sequencing here drew on CD4+ T cells from PBMCs cultured with HCoV-229E spike peptides, taken before COVID-19 vaccination. The source of these receptors is a human donor who received a COVID-19 vaccine.

The chain uses TRBV2 and TRBJ1-4; weak D call: TRBD1 (5 bases). Per the germline V gene, CDR1 is SNHLY and CDR2 is FYNNEI. Trimming cost V 7 bases and J 8 bases, with 23 bases left between them. This CDR3 has 16 residues. In nucleotides, the CDR3 is TGTGCCAGCACTTTTGACTTACTGACGCGGGGGGAAAAACTGTTTTTT. Protein product: CASTFDLLTRGEKLFF.

V usage is TRBV4-1 and J usage is TRBJ1-5, with D possibly matching TRBD1 (6 bases). In germline, CDR1 is MGHRA, CDR2 YSYEKL. The CDR3 loop spans 15 amino acids. V was trimmed by 0 bases and J by 5 bases, leaving 11 bases between them. The CDR3 sequence is CASSQDRDTYQPQHF. The CDR3, as DNA: TGCGCCAGCAGCCAAGATCGGGACACCTATCAGCCCCAGCATTTT.

This chain connects TRBV24-1 to TRBJ1-1; D gene uncertain. The ends were cut back, 9 bases at V and 5 bases at J, with 15 bases in the middle. CDR1 and CDR2 (germline): KGHDR, SFDVKD. CDR3 length: 13 amino acids. In DNA form, the CDR3 reads TGTGCCACCCCCGGGCCCCGTAAGACTGAAGCTTTCTTT. It specifies CATPGPRKTEAFF.

The chain links TRBV30 to TRBJ1-5; D is unresolved. The germline V gene has CDR1 GTSNPN and CDR2 SVGIG (reference sequence). This CDR3 contains 14 residues. The V end lost 0 bases, the J end lost 3 bases, and 9 bases lay between the germline ends. The CDR3 nucleotides are TGTGCCTGGAGTGTACTAAATGACAATCAGCCCCAGCATTTT. This codes for CAWSVLNDNQPQHF.

V gene TRBV18 combines with J gene TRBJ2-7, with 9 nucleotides matching TRBD2. This CDR3 comprises 12 residues. V gave up 5 bases and J gave up 5 bases; unmatched junction bases: 1. CDR1 is KGHSH and CDR2 is LQKENI in the germline V gene. DNA of the CDR3: TGTGCCAGCTCAGCGGGGGGGGACGAGCAGTACGTC. It codes for CASSAGGDEQYV.

This sequence joins TRBV11-1 and TRBJ2-2; the D gene is possibly TRBD1 (6 bases). CDR3 size: 15 residues. Trimming shortened V by 1 base and J by 0 bases, and 6 bases separated the two germline ends. CDR1 is SGHAT, CDR2 FQDESV, per germline (reference sequence). For the CDR3, the DNA is TGTGCCAGCAGCTTAGGGACAGCGAACACCGGGGAGCTGTTTTTT. Amino acid sequence: CASSLGTANTGELFF.

This clone was found once. The chain employs TRBV6-4 and TRBJ1-1, with a tentative D call TRBD1 (6 bases). CDR1 is MRHNA and CDR2 is SNTAGT in the germline V gene. The germline V and J ends were trimmed by 5 bases and 5 bases, with 18 bases remaining between them. The CDR3 contains 15 residues. The DNA for the CDR3 is TGTGCCAGCAGTCCAACGCCTGGGGGGCGGACTGAAGCTTTCTTT. It translates to CASSPTPGGRTEAFF.

The chain combines TRBV6-5 with TRBJ1-1; no reliable D call. V was clipped by 8 bases and J by 4 bases, with 17 bases between them. The CDR3 extends over 14 amino acids. Germline-derived CDR1 and CDR2 are MNHEY and SVGAGI. The CDR3 protein is CASGSRLPSTEAFF. CDR3 bases: TGTGCCAGCGGATCCCGGCTTCCTTCCACTGAAGCTTTCTTT.

V is TRBV10-2 and J is TRBJ1-2, with TRBD1 identical over 9 bases. This CDR3 comprises 15 residues. Trimming removed 5 bases from V and 4 bases from J; junction bases left unmatched: 8. The germline CDR1 and CDR2 sequences are WSHSY and SAAADI. The CDR3 coding sequence is TGCGCCAGCAGTCAAATGACAGGGGGTACCTATGGCTACACCTTC. Translating it yields CASSQMTGGTYGYTF.

The CDR3 DNA reads as TGTGCCTGGAGTGTACAGATTGCCGAAAAACTGTTTTTT. This gives the protein CAWSVQIAEKLFF. The chain joins TRBV30 to TRBJ1-4; D is unresolved. In germline, CDR1 is GTSNPN, CDR2 SVGIG (reference sequence). V was trimmed by 0 bases and J by 8 bases, leaving 10 bases between them. The CDR3 spans 13 residues. Full variable domain (missing parts from reference TRBV30 and TRBJ1-4): SQTIHQWPATLVQPVGSPLSLECTVEGTSNPNLYWYRQAAGRGLQLLFYSVGIGQISSEVPQNLSASRPQDRQFILSSKKLLLSDSGFYLCAWSVQIAEKLFFGSGTQLSVL.

V usage is TRBV2 and J usage is TRBJ2-5; 7 positions match TRBD1. Germline assignment: CDR1 SNHLY and CDR2 FYNNEI. The CDR3 is 15 amino acids. The trim removed 8 bases at V and 3 bases at J, leaving 12 bases unmatched. In DNA, the CDR3 is TGTGCCAGCTCGAGAGCCCCCGGACAGGAAGAGACCCAGTACTTC. Amino acids: CASSRAPGQEETQYF.

CDR3 sequence: CASSQTVSWGDQPQHF. CDR3 nucleotides: TGTGCCAGCAGCCAAACGGTCTCTTGGGGTGACCAGCCCCAGCATTTT. The chain uses TRBV4-2 and TRBJ1-5; no clear D gene. Germline CDR1 is LGHNA and CDR2 is YNFKEQ. The CDR3 has 16 residues. V was shortened by 2 bases and J by 7 bases, with 18 bases between the two germline ends.

The gene calls are TRBV3-1 (or the pseudogene TRBV3-2) and TRBJ2-1; D unclear. The germline V and J ends were trimmed by 4 bases and 9 bases, with 10 bases remaining between them. Germline CDR1 is LGHDT and CDR2 is YNNKEL (reference sequence). The CDR3 covers 12 residues. As DNA, the CDR3 is TGTGCCAGCAGCCGGGTCTCGGGTGAGCAGTTCTTC. This translates into CASSRVSGEQFF.

The genes are TRBV29-1 and TRBJ1-2, with 8 bases aligning to TRBD1. The germline gives CDR1 SQVTM, CDR2 ANQGSEA. This CDR3 has 13 residues. Losses at the gene ends were 7 bases for V and 0 bases for J; bases not matched to a gene: 4. The chain's CDR3 is CSADRGPNYGYTF. The CDR3 DNA sequence: TGCAGCGCCGACAGGGGTCCTAACTATGGCTACACCTTC. Supplemented by reference TRBV29-1 and TRBJ1-2, the full variable domain reads SAVISQKPSRDICQRGTSLTIQCQVDSQVTMMFWYRQQPGQSLTLIATANQGSEATYESGFVIDKFPISRPNLTFSTLTVSNMSPEDSSIYLCSADRGPNYGYTFGSGTRLTVV.

The chain combines TRBV7-8 with TRBJ1-5; 9 bases fit TRBD1. This CDR3 is 15 amino acids long. CDR1 and CDR2 from the germline V gene are SGHVS and FQNEAQ. V trimming: 4 bases; J trimming: 7 bases; junction bases outside the gene matches: 8. CDR3 loop: CASSWGQGSRQPQHF. The CDR3 DNA sequence: TGTGCCAGCAGCTGGGGACAGGGCAGCAGACAGCCCCAGCATTTT.

The V call is TRBV7-2, the J call TRBJ2-4; 15 nucleotides match TRBD2. CDR3 size: 15 residues. After removal of 4 bases from V and 13 bases from J, the junction contained 8 bases not matched to a gene. Germline V lookup: CDR1 SGHTA, CDR2 FQGNSA. The CDR3 coding sequence is TGTGCCAGCAGCTGGGGACTAGCGGGGGGCGCGGGGCAGTACTTC. It translates to CASSWGLAGGAGQYF.

This clone was counted once. V usage is TRBV10-1 and J usage is TRBJ2-2, with D maybe TRBD2 (5 bases). This CDR3 has 13 residues. The germline CDR1 and CDR2 sequences are WNHNN and SYGVQD (reference sequence). The V gene lost 6 bases and the J gene lost 7 bases, with 12 bases spanning the gap. CDR3 nucleotide sequence: TGCGCCAGCAGATCAACGGGGATCGGGGAGCTGTTTTTT. As protein: CASRSTGIGELFF.

The chain recombines TRBV15 with TRBJ1-4; maybe TRBD1 (5 bases). Trimming pared 5 bases from V and 5 bases from J, leaving 15 bases between. This CDR3 is built from 15 residues. CDR1 and CDR2 from the germline V gene are LNHNV and YYDKDF (reference sequence). DNA of the CDR3: TGTGCCACCAGCCGCTGGGACGGATCGAATGAAAAACTGTTTTTT. It yields the protein CATSRWDGSNEKLFF.

The chain has TRBV30 and TRBJ2-3; 10 bases map to TRBD1. This CDR3 is built from 13 residues. J was trimmed by 11 bases and V by 3 bases; bases with no gene match: 8. Germline V gives CDR1 GTSNPN, CDR2 SVGIG (reference sequence). The CDR3 region has the DNA TGTGCCTGGAGGGCACCGGGACAGGGGCGGCAGTATTTT. Translation: CAWRAPGQGRQYF. Combining the CDR3 with reference TRBV30 and TRBJ2-3 gives the whole variable domain SQTIHQWPATLVQPVGSPLSLECTVEGTSNPNLYWYRQAAGRGLQLLFYSVGIGQISSEVPQNLSASRPQDRQFILSSKKLLLSDSGFYLCAWRAPGQGRQYFGPGTRLTVL.

This clone was detected a few times. The chain joins TRBV10-3 to TRBJ1-6; the match to TRBD1 covers 7 bases. The J segment lost 13 bases and the V segment lost 3 bases, leaving 6 bases of the junction unmatched. The CDR3 spans 13 residues. CDR1 ENHRY and CDR2 SYGVKD come from the germline V gene. CDR3 DNA: TGTGCCATCAGTGACCCACAGGGGAGGCCCCTCCACTTT. Protein product: CAISDPQGRPLHF.

The rearrangement joins TRBV15 to TRBJ2-3, with 9 bases that match TRBD2. The length of the CDR3 is 15 residues. Germline V gene lookup returns CDR1 LNHNV and CDR2 YYDKDF (reference sequence). The J segment lost 7 bases and the V segment lost 0 bases, leaving 5 bases of the junction unmatched. In nucleotides, the CDR3 is TGTGCCACCAGCAGAGATCCTAGCGGGGTAAATACGCAGTATTTT. Encoded protein: CATSRDPSGVNTQYF. Full variable domain (remainder filled in from reference TRBV15 and TRBJ2-3): DAMVIQNPRYQVTQFGKPVTLSCSQTLNHNVMYWYQQKSSQAPKLLFHYYDKDFNNEADTPDNFQSRRPNTSFCFLDIRSPGLGDTAMYLCATSRDPSGVNTQYFGPGTRLTVL.